One sample yielded the 15 T cell receptor beta chains listed below, sequenced in a study of T cell clones after liver transplantation. Assay used: immunoSEQ multiplex PCR; TCRdb lists only in-frame clones, some missing. The data show some 110,000 clones, with about nine tenths seen just once and 0.65% to 0.95% held by the top ten. The input for sequencing was CD4+ T cells from blood, taken 12 months after liver transplant. The origin of the receptors is a human patient who received a liver transplant. The graft donor may be the source of some T cells.

The J gene is TRBJ2-7, the V gene TRBV4-2; D perhaps matches TRBD1 (6 bases). Germline loops: CDR1 LGHNA, CDR2 YNFKEQ. The V end was cut by 4 bases, the J end by 0 bases, with 13 bases between. The CDR3 extends over 15 amino acids. This CDR3 is CASSPGATSSYEQYF. DNA of the CDR3: TGTGCCAGCAGCCCAGGGGCGACAAGCTCCTACGAGCAGTACTTC.

The J gene is TRBJ1-3, the V gene TRBV19; the match to TRBD1 covers 8 bases. Germline CDR1 and CDR2: LNHDA and SQIVND (reference sequence). The CDR3 is 14 residues long. The ends lost 6 bases at V and 0 bases at J; junction bases unmatched: 1. CDR3 in amino acids: CASSTGGSGNTIYF. CDR3 DNA sequence: TGTGCCAGTAGCACAGGGGGCTCTGGAAACACCATATATTTT. Full variable domain (outside the CDR3, taken from reference TRBV19 and TRBJ1-3): DGGITQSPKYLFRKEGQNVTLSCEQNLNHDAMYWYRQDPGQGLRLIYYSQIVNDFQKGDIAEGYSVSREKKESFPLTVTSAQKNPTAFYLCASSTGGSGNTIYFGEGSWLTVV.

CDR3 nucleotide sequence: TGTGCCAGCAGCTTAGCCGGGGGAGTTCATGGCTACACCTTC. It is translated as CASSLAGGVHGYTF. The J gene is TRBJ1-2, the V gene TRBV7-8, with D possibly matching TRBD1 (5 bases). Germline V gene data show CDR1 as SGHVS and CDR2 as FQNEAQ. The V gene lost 0 bases and the J gene lost 6 bases, with 11 bases spanning the gap. This CDR3 is built from 14 residues.

Here the CDR3 reads CASSQEAQNRETQYF. CDR3 nucleotide sequence: TGCGCCAGCAGCCAAGAGGCCCAGAATCGAGAGACCCAGTACTTC. The V gene is TRBV4-1, the J gene TRBJ2-5; D uncertain. The V and J ends lost 0 bases and 4 bases respectively, with 12 bases between them. CDR1 and CDR2 (germline): MGHRA, YSYEKL. The CDR3 runs to 15 residues.

This clone is a singleton in its sample. The gene calls are TRBV29-1 and TRBJ1-5; D is uncertain. From germline, CDR1 is SQVTM and CDR2 ANQGSEA. Trimming pared 5 bases from V and 2 bases from J, leaving 10 bases between. This CDR3 is 13 amino acids long. CDR3 sequence reads: CSVYEEGNQPQHF. The CDR3 DNA sequence: TGCAGCGTTTACGAGGAGGGCAATCAGCCCCAGCATTTT.

V is TRBV5-1 and J is TRBJ2-1; 9 nucleotides align to TRBD2. The CDR3 spans 16 residues. V shed 4 bases and J 5 bases; nucleotides not matched to a gene: 10. Germline loops: CDR1 SGHRS, CDR2 YFSETQ. CDR3 residues: CASSPVAGVGNNEQFF. As DNA, the CDR3 is TGCGCCAGCAGCCCGGTAGCGGGAGTGGGGAACAATGAGCAGTTCTTC. Supplemented by reference TRBV5-1 and TRBJ2-1, the full variable domain reads KAGVTQTPRYLIKTRGQQVTLSCSPISGHRSVSWYQQTPGQGLQFLFEYFSETQRNKGNFPGRFSGRQFSNSRSEMNVSTLELGDSALYLCASSPVAGVGNNEQFFGPGTRLTVL.

The V and J genes are TRBV6-1 and TRBJ1-3; 7 nucleotides agree with TRBD1. The CDR3 totals 15 residues. CDR1 MNHNS and CDR2 SASEGT come from the germline V gene. The V segment lost 4 bases and the J segment 0 bases; nucleotides outside the gene matches: 3. The CDR3 spells CASSATGLSGNTIYF. The DNA for the CDR3 is TGTGCCAGCAGTGCGACAGGGCTCTCTGGAAACACCATATATTTT.

The chain combines TRBV7-3 with TRBJ2-2; D gene uncertain. The V gene's germline CDR1 is SGHTA and CDR2 FQGTGA. V was cut by 6 bases and J by 6 bases, with 11 bases left in between. This CDR3 comprises 13 residues. This CDR3 reads CASRAKVAGELFF. The CDR3 DNA reads as TGTGCCAGCAGGGCAAAGGTGGCCGGGGAGCTGTTTTTT.

This rearrangement joins TRBV7-3 to TRBJ1-1; TRBD1 matches at 7 bases. The CDR3 consists of 15 residues. The V gene's germline CDR1 is SGHTA and CDR2 FQGTGA. V was clipped by 5 bases and J by 7 bases; unmatched bases: 13. The CDR3 loop reads CASSPLQGEGFEAFF. The CDR3, as DNA: TGTGCCAGCAGCCCCCTCCAGGGGGAAGGATTTGAAGCTTTCTTT. The whole variable domain, remainder taken from reference TRBV7-3 and TRBJ1-1, is GAGVSQTPSNKVTEKGKYVELRCDPISGHTALYWYRQSLGQGPEFLIYFQGTGAADDSGLPNDRFFAVRPEGSVSTLKIQRTERGDSAVYLCASSPLQGEGFEAFFGQGTRLTVV.

The chain uses TRBV10-3 and TRBJ1-5; D perhaps matches TRBD1 (6 bases). The CDR3 covers 13 residues. CDR1 ENHRY and CDR2 SYGVKD come from the germline V gene. The V gene lost 6 bases and the J gene lost 0 bases, with 6 bases spanning the gap. The chain's CDR3 is CAIRDSSNQPQHF. CDR3 coding DNA: TGTGCCATCAGGGACAGTAGCAATCAGCCCCAGCATTTT.

This clone was seen a few times. It is unclear where the CDR3 begins or ends on the DNA, so no DNA is shown, and the CDR3 is as TCRdb lists it. This sequence joins TRBV19 and TRBJ1-5. From germline, CDR1 is LNHDA and CDR2 SQIVND (reference sequence). The CDR3 extends over 15 residues, inclusive of both ends. The CDR3 region is CASTRSSGRAGPQHF.

This clone was seen once. J is TRBJ1-2 and V is TRBV4-2; possible D gene TRBD1, 6 bases. The ends were cut back, 0 bases at V and 5 bases at J, with 13 bases in the middle. This CDR3 is built from 15 residues. CDR1 and CDR2 (germline): LGHNA, YNFKEQ. The CDR3 DNA reads as TGTGCCAGCAGCCAAGAAGGGGGGTTTTCATATGGCTACACCTTC. This encodes CASSQEGGFSYGYTF.

The chain couples TRBV28 to TRBJ1-1; 11 nucleotides align to TRBD1. Trimming removed 5 bases from V and 5 bases from J; junction bases left unmatched: 7. The germline CDR1 and CDR2 sequences are MDHEN and SYDVKM. The CDR3 loop spans 15 amino acids. CDR3 DNA: TGTGCCAGCAGTCCGACCGGGACAGGGGGTACTGAAGCTTTCTTT. Its translation: CASSPTGTGGTEAFF.

The chain employs TRBV15 and TRBJ2-4; tentatively, D is TRBD1 (6 bases). Per the germline V gene, CDR1 is LNHNV and CDR2 is YYDKDF (reference sequence). The length of the CDR3 is 14 residues. V lost 4 bases and J lost 2, with 9 bases in between. The CDR3 spells CATSTGETKNIQYF. The CDR3 DNA follows: TGTGCCACCAGCACAGGGGAAACCAAAAACATTCAGTACTTC.

This rearrangement joins TRBV5-1 to TRBJ1-1; possibly TRBD1 for D (5 bases). The length of the CDR3 is 15 residues. V was pared by 0 bases and J by 3 bases, with 12 bases between. Germline lookup yields CDR1 SGHRS and CDR2 YFSETQ. DNA of the CDR3: TGCGCCAGCAGCTTGGGGGGCGCGGCTCACACTGAAGCTTTCTTT. Protein: CASSLGGAAHTEAFF.